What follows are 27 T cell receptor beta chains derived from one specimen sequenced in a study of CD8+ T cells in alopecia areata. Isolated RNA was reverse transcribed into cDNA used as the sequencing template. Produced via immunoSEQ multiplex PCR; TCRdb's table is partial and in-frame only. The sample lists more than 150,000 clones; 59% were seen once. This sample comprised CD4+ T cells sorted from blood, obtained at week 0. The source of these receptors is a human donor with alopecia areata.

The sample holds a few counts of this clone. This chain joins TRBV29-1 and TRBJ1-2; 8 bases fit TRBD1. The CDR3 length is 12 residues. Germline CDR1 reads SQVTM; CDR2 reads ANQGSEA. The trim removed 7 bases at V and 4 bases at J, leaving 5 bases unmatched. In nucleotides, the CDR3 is TGCAGCGCCGGACAGGGCGGCTATGGCTACACCTTC. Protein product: CSAGQGGYGYTF.

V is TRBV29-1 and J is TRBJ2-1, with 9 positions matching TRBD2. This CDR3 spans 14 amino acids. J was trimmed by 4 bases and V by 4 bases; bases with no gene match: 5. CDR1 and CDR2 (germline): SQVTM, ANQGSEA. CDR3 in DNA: TGCAGCGTTGGAGCGGGGGGATTATACAATGAGCAGTTCTTC. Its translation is CSVGAGGLYNEQFF.

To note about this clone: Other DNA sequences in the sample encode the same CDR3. The DNA of the CDR3 is TGTGCCAGCTCACCGGACAGGGACCAGCCCCAGCATTTT. Translating gives CASSPDRDQPQHF. The chain employs TRBV18 and TRBJ1-5, with 8 nucleotides matching TRBD1. The CDR3 loop spans 13 amino acids. Germline V CDR1 and CDR2: KGHSH, LQKENI. V shed 3 bases, J shed 7 bases, and the junction held 2 bases outside the gene matches.

CDR3 amino acids: CASSAPSFEQYF. In nucleotides, the CDR3 is TGTGCCAGCAGTGCTCCGAGCTTCGAGCAGTACTTC. The chain couples TRBV25-1 to TRBJ2-7; D call uncertain. V was cut by 4 bases and J by 6 bases, with 10 bases left in between. Per germline, CDR1 MGHDK and CDR2 SYGVNS. CDR3 length: 12 amino acids.

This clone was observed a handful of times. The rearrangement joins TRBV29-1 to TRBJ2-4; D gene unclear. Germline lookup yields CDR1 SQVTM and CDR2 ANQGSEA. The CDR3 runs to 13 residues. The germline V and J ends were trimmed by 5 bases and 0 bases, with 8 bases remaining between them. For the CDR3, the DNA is TGCAGCGTTTACAGCTTAGCCAAAAACATTCAGTACTTC. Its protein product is CSVYSLAKNIQYF.

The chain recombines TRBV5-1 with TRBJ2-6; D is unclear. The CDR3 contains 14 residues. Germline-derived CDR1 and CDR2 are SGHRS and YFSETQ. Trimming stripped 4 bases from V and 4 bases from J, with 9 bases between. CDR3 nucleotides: TGCGCCAGCAGCCCCCAATTCGGGGCCAACGTCCTGACTTTC. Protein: CASSPQFGANVLTF. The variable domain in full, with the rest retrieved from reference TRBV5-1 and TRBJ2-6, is KAGVTQTPRYLIKTRGQQVTLSCSPISGHRSVSWYQQTPGQGLQFLFEYFSETQRNKGNFPGRFSGRQFSNSRSEMNVSTLELGDSALYLCASSPQFGANVLTFGAGSRLTVL.

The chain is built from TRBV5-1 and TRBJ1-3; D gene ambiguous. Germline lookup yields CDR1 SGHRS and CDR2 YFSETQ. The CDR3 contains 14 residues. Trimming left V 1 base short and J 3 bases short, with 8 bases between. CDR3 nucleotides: TGCGCCAGCAGCTTGCGGGGTCTTGGAAACACCATATATTTT. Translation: CASSLRGLGNTIYF. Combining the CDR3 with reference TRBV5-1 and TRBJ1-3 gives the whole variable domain KAGVTQTPRYLIKTRGQQVTLSCSPISGHRSVSWYQQTPGQGLQFLFEYFSETQRNKGNFPGRFSGRQFSNSRSEMNVSTLELGDSALYLCASSLRGLGNTIYFGEGSWLTVV.

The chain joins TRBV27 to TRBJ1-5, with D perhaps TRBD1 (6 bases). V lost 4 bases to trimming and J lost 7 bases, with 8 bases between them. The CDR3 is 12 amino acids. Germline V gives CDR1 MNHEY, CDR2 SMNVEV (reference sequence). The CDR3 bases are TGTGCCAGCAGTTCAGGGGAACAGCCCCAGCATTTT. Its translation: CASSSGEQPQHF.

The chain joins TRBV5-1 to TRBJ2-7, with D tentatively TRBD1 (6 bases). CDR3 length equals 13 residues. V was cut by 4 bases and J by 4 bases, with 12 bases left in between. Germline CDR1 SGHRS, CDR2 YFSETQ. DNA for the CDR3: TGCGCCAGCAGCGAGGGACAAGATTACGAGCAGTACTTC. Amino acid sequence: CASSEGQDYEQYF.

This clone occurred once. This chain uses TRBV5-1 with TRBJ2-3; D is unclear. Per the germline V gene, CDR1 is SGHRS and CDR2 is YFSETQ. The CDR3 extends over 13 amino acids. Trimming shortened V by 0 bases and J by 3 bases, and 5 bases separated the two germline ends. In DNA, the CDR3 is TGCGCCAGCAGCTTGGAACGTACAGATACGCAGTATTTT. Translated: CASSLERTDTQYF.

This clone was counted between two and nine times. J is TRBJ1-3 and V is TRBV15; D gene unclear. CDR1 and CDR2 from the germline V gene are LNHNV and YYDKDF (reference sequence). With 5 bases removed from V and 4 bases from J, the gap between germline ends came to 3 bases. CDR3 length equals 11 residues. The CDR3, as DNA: TGTGCCACCAGCTCGGGAAACACCATATATTTT. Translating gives CATSSGNTIYF.

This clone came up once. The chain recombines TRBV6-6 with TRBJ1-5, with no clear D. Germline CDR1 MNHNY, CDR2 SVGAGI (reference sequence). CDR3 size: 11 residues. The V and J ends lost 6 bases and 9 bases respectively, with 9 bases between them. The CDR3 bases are TGTGCCAGCAGCTACCCAGGGCCCCAGCATTTT. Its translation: CASSYPGPQHF.

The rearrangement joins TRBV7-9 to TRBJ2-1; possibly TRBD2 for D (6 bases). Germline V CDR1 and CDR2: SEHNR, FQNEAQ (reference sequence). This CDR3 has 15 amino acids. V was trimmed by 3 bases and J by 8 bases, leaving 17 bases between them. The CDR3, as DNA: TGTGCCAGCAGCTTTTACCGGGGGAGACGGGATGAGCAGTTCTTC. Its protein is CASSFYRGRRDEQFF.

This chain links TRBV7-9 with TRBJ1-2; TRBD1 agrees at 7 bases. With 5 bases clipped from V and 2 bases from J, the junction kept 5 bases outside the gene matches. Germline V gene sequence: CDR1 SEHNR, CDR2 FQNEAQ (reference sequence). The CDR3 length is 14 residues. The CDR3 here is CASSRQGPNYGYTF. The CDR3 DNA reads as TGTGCCAGCAGCCGACAGGGACCAAACTATGGCTACACCTTC.

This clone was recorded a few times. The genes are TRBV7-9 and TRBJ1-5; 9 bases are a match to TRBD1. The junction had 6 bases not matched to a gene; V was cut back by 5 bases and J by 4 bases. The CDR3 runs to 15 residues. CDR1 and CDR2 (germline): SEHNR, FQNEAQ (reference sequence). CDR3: CASSAGQGWNQPQHF. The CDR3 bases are TGTGCCAGCAGCGCCGGACAGGGGTGGAATCAGCCCCAGCATTTT.

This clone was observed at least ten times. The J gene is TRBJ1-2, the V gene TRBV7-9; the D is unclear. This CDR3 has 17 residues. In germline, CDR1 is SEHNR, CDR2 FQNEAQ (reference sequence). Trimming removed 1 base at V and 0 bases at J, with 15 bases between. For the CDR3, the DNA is TGTGCCAGCAGCTTAGGGCGGGCTGTGGCTACTAACTATGGCTACACCTTC. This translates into CASSLGRAVATNYGYTF.

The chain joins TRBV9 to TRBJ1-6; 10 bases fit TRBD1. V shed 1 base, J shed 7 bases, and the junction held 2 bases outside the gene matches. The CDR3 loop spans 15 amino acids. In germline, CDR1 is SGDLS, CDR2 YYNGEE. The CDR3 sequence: CASSVRTGGNSPLHF. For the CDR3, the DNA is TGTGCCAGCAGCGTAAGGACAGGGGGAAATTCACCCCTCCACTTT.

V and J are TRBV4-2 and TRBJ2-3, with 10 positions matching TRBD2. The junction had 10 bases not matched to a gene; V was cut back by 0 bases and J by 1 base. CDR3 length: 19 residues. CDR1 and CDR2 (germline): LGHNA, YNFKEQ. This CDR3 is CASSQDLPQRGGRTDTQYF. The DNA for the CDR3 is TGTGCCAGCAGCCAAGATCTCCCCCAGCGGGGGGGTCGCACAGATACGCAGTATTTT.

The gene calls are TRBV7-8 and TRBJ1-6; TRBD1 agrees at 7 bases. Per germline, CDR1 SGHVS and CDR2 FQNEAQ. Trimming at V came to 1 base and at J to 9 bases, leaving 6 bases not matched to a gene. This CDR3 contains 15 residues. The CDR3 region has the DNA TGTGCCAGCAGCTTAGACGCAGGGGGTGGTTCACCCCTCCACTTT. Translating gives CASSLDAGGGSPLHF.

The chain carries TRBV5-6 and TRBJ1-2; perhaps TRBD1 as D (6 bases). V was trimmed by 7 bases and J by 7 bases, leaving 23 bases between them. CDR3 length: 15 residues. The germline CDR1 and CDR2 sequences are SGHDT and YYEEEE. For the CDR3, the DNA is TGTGCCAGCCTATCCACACCGGAACAGGGCCGTGGCTACACCTTC. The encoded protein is CASLSTPEQGRGYTF.

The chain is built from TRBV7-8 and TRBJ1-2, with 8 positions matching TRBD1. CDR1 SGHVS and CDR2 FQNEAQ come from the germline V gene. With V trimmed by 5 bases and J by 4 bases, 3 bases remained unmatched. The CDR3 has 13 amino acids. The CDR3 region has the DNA TGTGCCAGCAGCCACGACAGGGGCTATGGCTACACCTTC. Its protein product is CASSHDRGYGYTF. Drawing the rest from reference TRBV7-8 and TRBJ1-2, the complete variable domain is GAGVSQSPRYKVAKRGQDVALRCDPISGHVSLFWYQQALGQGPEFLTYFQNEAQLDKSGLPSDRFFAERPEGSVSTLKIQRTQQEDSAVYLCASSHDRGYGYTFGSGTRLTVV.

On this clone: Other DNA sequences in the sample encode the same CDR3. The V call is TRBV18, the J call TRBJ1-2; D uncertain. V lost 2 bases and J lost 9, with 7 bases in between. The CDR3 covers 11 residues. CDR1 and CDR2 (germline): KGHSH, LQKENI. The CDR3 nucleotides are TGTGCCAGCTCACCAGGTGAAAGCTACACCTTC. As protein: CASSPGESYTF.

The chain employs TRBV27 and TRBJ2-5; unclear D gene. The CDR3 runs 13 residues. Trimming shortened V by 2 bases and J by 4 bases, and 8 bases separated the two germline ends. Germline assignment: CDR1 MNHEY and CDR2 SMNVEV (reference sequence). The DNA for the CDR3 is TGTGCCAGCAGTTTAAGCTGGAGAGAGACCCAGTACTTC. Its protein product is CASSLSWRETQYF.

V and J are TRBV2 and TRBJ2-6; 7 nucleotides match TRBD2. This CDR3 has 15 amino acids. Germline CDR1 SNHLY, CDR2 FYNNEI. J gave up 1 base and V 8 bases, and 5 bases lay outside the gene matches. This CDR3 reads CASREDPSGANVLTF. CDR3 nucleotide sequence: TGTGCCAGCCGGGAGGACCCTTCTGGGGCCAACGTCCTGACTTTC.

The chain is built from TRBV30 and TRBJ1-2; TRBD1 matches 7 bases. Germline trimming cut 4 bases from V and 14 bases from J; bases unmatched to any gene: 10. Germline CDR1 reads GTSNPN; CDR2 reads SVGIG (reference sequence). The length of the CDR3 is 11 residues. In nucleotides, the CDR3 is TGTGCCTGGATTGCCGGCTCGGGACAGACCTTC. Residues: CAWIAGSGQTF. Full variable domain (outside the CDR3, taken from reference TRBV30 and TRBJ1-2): SQTIHQWPATLVQPVGSPLSLECTVEGTSNPNLYWYRQAAGRGLQLLFYSVGIGQISSEVPQNLSASRPQDRQFILSSKKLLLSDSGFYLCAWIAGSGQTFGSGTRLTVV.

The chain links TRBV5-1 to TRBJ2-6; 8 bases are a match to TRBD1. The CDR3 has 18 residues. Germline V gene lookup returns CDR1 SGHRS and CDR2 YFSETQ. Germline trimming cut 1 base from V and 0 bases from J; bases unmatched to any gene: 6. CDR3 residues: CASSLLRQGSSGANVLTF. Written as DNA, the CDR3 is TGCGCCAGCAGCTTGTTGAGACAGGGGTCCTCTGGGGCCAACGTCCTGACTTTC.

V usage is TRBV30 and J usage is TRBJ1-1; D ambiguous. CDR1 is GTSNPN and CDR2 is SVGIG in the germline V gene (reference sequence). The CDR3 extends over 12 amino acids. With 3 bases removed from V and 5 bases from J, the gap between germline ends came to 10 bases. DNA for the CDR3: TGTGCCTGGAGACCCGGGTGGACTGAAGCTTTCTTT. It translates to CAWRPGWTEAFF.